The 9 T cell receptor beta chains below all came from one sample that was sequenced in a study of early T cells in non-severe SARS-CoV-2 infection (TCRdb year 2021). The protocol used for the library was 5' RACE. The sample was run on a NextSeq 500. TCRdb applied fastp at Q25 and MiXCR to the public reads, then kept only in-frame beta chains. Rows are combined by CDR3 protein, so each entry shows the most common genes and DNA. Counted in this sample were 20,000 to 25,000 distinct CDR3 sequences; over 4% of them appeared once. Clones ranked in the top ten supply 7.8% of the sample. Sequenced material: whole blood. The receptor source for this set is an adult who was a healthcare worker with PCR-confirmed SARS-CoV-2 infection or an uninfected control (not recorded which).

In this sample, this clonotype turned up many times. The rearrangement links TRBV6-6 to TRBJ2-7; D not resolved. V lost 6 bases and J lost 4, with 22 bases in between. The CDR3 runs to 16 residues. Germline CDR1 and CDR2: MNHNY and SVGAGI (reference sequence). CDR3 bases: TGTGCCAGCAGCCAAGAAAACCGGGCGGTACTATACGAGCAGTACTTC. Its translation: CASSQENRAVLYEQYF.

Ten or more counts support this clonotype. The V and J genes are TRBV20-1 and TRBJ1-6; D is perhaps TRBD1 (6 bases). The germline V gene encodes CDR1 DFQATT and CDR2 SNEGSKA (reference sequence). This CDR3 comprises 13 residues. The germline V and J ends were trimmed by 6 bases and 6 bases, with 12 bases remaining between them. CDR3 protein: CSAPRGANSPLHF. CDR3 nucleotide sequence: TGCAGTGCCCCGAGGGGGGCTAATTCACCCCTCCACTTT.

This clonotype was observed at least ten times. The chain recombines TRBV19 with TRBJ1-2; D is undetermined. CDR1 is LNHDA, CDR2 SQIVND, per germline (reference sequence). Trimming shortened V by 7 bases and J by 3 bases, and 15 bases separated the two germline ends. CDR3 length: 14 residues. The CDR3 spells CASTETGIHYGYTF. DNA for the CDR3: TGTGCCAGTACCGAGACGGGGATCCACTATGGCTACACCTTC.

V usage is TRBV29-1 and J usage is TRBJ2-7, with 11 bases fitting TRBD2. V shed 6 bases, J shed 4 bases, and the junction held 8 bases outside the gene matches. The CDR3 has 14 residues. Germline V CDR1 and CDR2: SQVTM, ANQGSEA. For the CDR3, the DNA is TGCAGCGTCTCCGGGACTAGCGGAAGTTACGAGCAGTACTTC. Its protein is CSVSGTSGSYEQYF.

This clonotype was counted ten times or more. DNA of the CDR3: TGTGCCAGTAGTATTTCAAAAGGAATCCAAGAGACCCAGTACTTC. It is translated as CASSISKGIQETQYF. The chain employs TRBV19 and TRBJ2-5; D gene uncertain. CDR3 length: 15 amino acids. Trimming took 3 bases from V and 1 from J, leaving 12 bases between them. Germline values: CDR1 LNHDA, CDR2 SQIVND (reference sequence).

This clonotype has only a few counts. The chain links TRBV12-3 or TRBV12-4 to TRBJ2-3, with TRBD2 matching over 11 bases. This CDR3 has 15 residues. J lost 6 bases, V lost 6 bases, and 8 bases had no gene match. CDR3 nucleotides: TGTGCCAGCAGGATGACTAGCGGGGTTGGCGATACGCAGTATTTT. It is translated as CASRMTSGVGDTQYF.

This clonotype has more than one count but fewer than ten. The chain is built from TRBV13 and TRBJ2-2; 8 positions match TRBD1. The CDR3 spans 20 residues. V trimming: 5 bases; J trimming: 1 base; junction bases outside the gene matches: 18. Per germline, CDR1 PRHDT and CDR2 FYEKMQ (reference sequence). The CDR3 DNA follows: TGTGCCAGCAGCACCCGAGGAACCGGACAGGGTAGGAGGAACACCGGGGAGCTGTTTTTT. The encoded protein is CASSTRGTGQGRRNTGELFF.

This clonotype has at least ten counts. J is TRBJ2-7 and V is TRBV7-2, with 8 bases lining up with TRBD1. Trimming took 5 bases from V and 5 from J; bases not matched to a gene: 11. The CDR3 loop spans 15 amino acids. Germline V gene sequence: CDR1 SGHTA, CDR2 FQGNSA. The CDR3 coding sequence is TGTGCCAGCAGCAGATTCACAGGGGGTGGCGACGAGCAGTACTTC. As protein: CASSRFTGGGDEQYF.

This clonotype was seen at least ten times. V is TRBV7-6 and J is TRBJ2-1; D uncertain. The CDR3 has 11 residues. The germline gives CDR1 SGHVS, CDR2 FNYEAQ. Trimming cost V 5 bases and J 7 bases, with 6 bases left between them. The CDR3 DNA sequence: TGTGCCAGCAGCGCATATAATGAGCAGTTCTTC. Amino acids: CASSAYNEQFF. The whole variable domain, remainder taken from reference TRBV7-6 and TRBJ2-1, is GAGVSQSPRYKVTKRGQDVALRCDPISGHVSLYWYRQALGQGPEFLTYFNYEAQQDKSGLPNDRFSAERPEGSISTLTIQRTEQRDSAMYRCASSAYNEQFFGPGTRLTVL.